One and the same sample provided the 27 T cell receptor beta chains below, sequenced in a study of blood T cell repertoires in COVID-19. Libraries were prepared by immunoSEQ multiplex PCR; TCRdb keeps only in-frame clonotypes and omits some of them. This sample has just over 250,000 clones; 88% occur once, and the top ten carry roughly 4%. Sequenced material: peripheral blood. Receptors originate from a man aged 55 to 70 who had recovered from COVID-19.

This chain connects TRBV5-5 to TRBJ2-4; 7 nucleotides align to TRBD1. CDR1 is SGHKS and CDR2 is YYEKEE in the germline V gene (reference sequence). This CDR3 has 15 amino acids. V lost 4 bases, J lost 5 bases, and 9 bases stayed unmatched. The CDR3 region has the DNA TGTGCCAGCAGCCCGGTCCCGGGACAGCAAAACATTCAGTACTTC. This sequence encodes CASSPVPGQQNIQYF.

The chain recombines TRBV30 with TRBJ1-4; no clear D gene. Trimming removed 1 base at V and 8 bases at J, with 11 bases between. The CDR3 is 13 residues long. Germline-derived CDR1 and CDR2 are GTSNPN and SVGIG (reference sequence). In DNA form, the CDR3 reads TGTGCCTGGAGTGACGGACTGGCGGAAAAACTGTTTTTT. This translates into CAWSDGLAEKLFF. Full variable domain (remainder filled in from reference TRBV30 and TRBJ1-4): SQTIHQWPATLVQPVGSPLSLECTVEGTSNPNLYWYRQAAGRGLQLLFYSVGIGQISSEVPQNLSASRPQDRQFILSSKKLLLSDSGFYLCAWSDGLAEKLFFGSGTQLSVL.

CDR3 nucleotide sequence: TGTGCCAGCAGCTTGACAGGGGAATCGGGCGAGCAGTACTTC. Its translation: CASSLTGESGEQYF. The chain joins TRBV11-3 to TRBJ2-7, with 8 bases lining up with TRBD1. CDR3 size: 14 residues. V lost 3 bases and J lost 6; bases outside the gene matches: 7. Germline CDR1 reads SGHNT; CDR2 reads YENEEA. Combining the CDR3 with reference TRBV11-3 and TRBJ2-7 gives the whole variable domain EAGVVQSPRYKIIEKKQPVAFWCNPISGHNTLYWYLQNLGQGPELLIRYENEEAVDDSQLPKDRFSAERLKGVDSTLKIQPAELGDSAVYLCASSLTGESGEQYFGPGTRLTVT.

This clone was seen ten or more times. The J gene is TRBJ1-2, the V gene TRBV4-1; D is undetermined. V dropped 1 base and J dropped 3 bases, with 12 bases sitting between them. This CDR3 region has 15 residues. In germline, CDR1 is MGHRA, CDR2 YSYEKL. This CDR3 is CASSQVPQAHYGYTF. The DNA of the CDR3 is TGCGCCAGCAGCCAAGTACCCCAAGCCCACTATGGCTACACCTTC.

This sequence joins TRBV7-2 and TRBJ2-2; 11 nucleotides align to TRBD2. Germline values: CDR1 SGHTA, CDR2 FQGNSA. The CDR3 contains 18 residues. V lost 1 base to trimming and J lost 5 bases; unmatched junction nucleotides: 9. The CDR3: CASSLVSLAGGWTGELFF. CDR3 nucleotide sequence: TGTGCCAGCAGCTTAGTCTCTCTAGCGGGGGGCTGGACCGGGGAGCTGTTTTTT.

The chain has TRBV30 and TRBJ2-5; 10 bases fit TRBD2. This CDR3 comprises 18 residues. Germline CDR1 reads GTSNPN; CDR2 reads SVGIG (reference sequence). The J segment lost 2 bases and the V segment lost 6 bases, leaving 18 bases of the junction unmatched. CDR3 nucleotide sequence: TGTGCCTGTACCAGGCACCTCCTAGCGGGGGACCGACAAGAGACCCAGTACTTC. It is translated as CACTRHLLAGDRQETQYF.

This chain connects TRBV3-1 (or the pseudogene TRBV3-2) to TRBJ1-5, with a tentative D call TRBD1 (5 bases). Trimming took 4 bases from V and 7 from J, leaving 11 bases between them. CDR3 length equals 13 residues. CDR1 and CDR2 (germline): LGHDT, YNNKEL (reference sequence). CDR3 DNA: TGTGCCAGCAGCCGAATCCAGGGCCAGCCCCAGCATTTT. Protein sequence: CASSRIQGQPQHF.

The sample holds one count of this clone. The V call is TRBV19, the J call TRBJ1-2; TRBD1 matches at 11 bases. The CDR3 has 15 residues. Germline CDR1 and CDR2: LNHDA and SQIVND (reference sequence). Trimming took 7 bases from V and 6 from J; bases not matched to a gene: 10. The chain's CDR3 is CASILNPGQGDGYTF. The CDR3 nucleotides read TGTGCCAGTATCCTAAATCCGGGACAGGGGGATGGCTACACCTTC. The full variable domain, with the rest looked up from reference TRBV19 and TRBJ1-2, is DGGITQSPKYLFRKEGQNVTLSCEQNLNHDAMYWYRQDPGQGLRLIYYSQIVNDFQKGDIAEGYSVSREKKESFPLTVTSAQKNPTAFYLCASILNPGQGDGYTFGSGTRLTVV.

The chain couples TRBV6-5 to TRBJ2-3; 9 bases agree with TRBD2. CDR3 length: 15 residues. Germline V gives CDR1 MNHEY, CDR2 SVGAGI. The trim removed 2 bases at V and 6 bases at J, leaving 6 bases unmatched. Here the CDR3 reads CASSYGGLAGDTQYF. CDR3 nucleotides: TGTGCCAGCAGTTACGGAGGTCTAGCGGGGGATACGCAGTATTTT.

The gene calls are TRBV27 and TRBJ1-1; the D is unclear. V was clipped by 3 bases and J by 1 base, with 9 bases between them. CDR1 and CDR2 (germline): MNHEY, SMNVEV (reference sequence). The CDR3 is 14 residues long. The CDR3 sequence is CASSFASSNTEAFF. Written as DNA, the CDR3 is TGTGCCAGCAGTTTTGCCAGTTCGAACACTGAAGCTTTCTTT.

The chain couples TRBV14 to TRBJ1-1, with D possibly matching TRBD1 (6 bases). Trimming took off 4 bases at V and 7 bases at J, with 10 bases between the two ends. The CDR3 loop spans 12 amino acids. The germline V gene has CDR1 SGHDN and CDR2 FVKESK. The CDR3 reads CASSLGGLEAFF. As DNA, the CDR3 is TGTGCCAGCAGCCTTGGGGGCCTTGAAGCTTTCTTT.

This clone has at least ten counts. This chain connects TRBV6-5 to TRBJ1-1, with D possibly being TRBD1 (5 bases). CDR1 is MNHEY, CDR2 SVGAGI, per germline. The CDR3 spans 14 residues. Trimming took off 7 bases at V and 0 bases at J, with 12 bases between the two ends. Here the CDR3 DNA reads TGTGCCAGCAATAACAGGTTTATGAACACTGAAGCTTTCTTT. It yields the protein CASNNRFMNTEAFF.

In its sample, this clone was seen once. The chain has TRBV5-1 and TRBJ1-1, with D perhaps TRBD1 (5 bases). The CDR3 has 15 residues. V was trimmed by 0 bases and J by 6 bases, leaving 15 bases between them. Germline V gene sequence: CDR1 SGHRS, CDR2 YFSETQ. The CDR3 region is CASSLEGAPRSEAFF. The CDR3 DNA sequence: TGCGCCAGCAGCTTGGAAGGGGCCCCTAGATCTGAAGCTTTCTTT.

This chain connects TRBV11-2 to TRBJ2-2, with TRBD2 as a possible D gene (5 bases). V gave up 3 bases and J gave up 6 bases, with 11 bases separating them. The CDR3 totals 14 residues. CDR1 and CDR2 from the germline V gene are SGHAT and FQNNGV. The CDR3 region has the DNA TGTGCCAGCAGCTTGAGGGCGTGGGCCGGGGAGCTGTTTTTT. It is translated as CASSLRAWAGELFF. Variable domain in full (rest from reference TRBV11-2 and TRBJ2-2): EAGVAQSPRYKIIEKRQSVAFWCNPISGHATLYWYQQILGQGPKLLIQFQNNGVVDDSQLPKDRFSAERLKGVDSTLKIQPAKLEDSAVYLCASSLRAWAGELFFGEGSRLTVL.

The chain has TRBV6-6 and TRBJ1-1; 7 bases map to TRBD1. V shed 2 bases, J shed 0 bases, and the junction held 3 bases outside the gene matches. Germline-derived CDR1 and CDR2 are MNHNY and SVGAGI (reference sequence). This CDR3 is built from 15 residues. The CDR3 region is CASSYPGQVNTEAFF. DNA for the CDR3: TGTGCCAGCAGTTACCCCGGACAGGTGAACACTGAAGCTTTCTTT.

The chain is built from TRBV5-6 and TRBJ2-1; 13 bases fit TRBD2. Germline CDR1 reads SGHDT; CDR2 reads YYEEEE. There are 19 residues in the CDR3. Trimming removed 2 bases from V and 0 bases from J; junction bases left unmatched: 8. CDR3 in amino acids: CASSFWTSGGANSYNEQFF. The CDR3 nucleotides are TGTGCCAGCAGCTTCTGGACTAGCGGGGGAGCAAACTCCTACAATGAGCAGTTCTTC.

The chain has TRBV20-1 and TRBJ2-1, with TRBD2 matching 14 bases. The CDR3 consists of 14 residues. With 3 bases clipped from V and 8 bases from J, the junction kept 3 bases outside the gene matches. Per germline, CDR1 DFQATT and CDR2 SNEGSKA (reference sequence). The CDR3 DNA reads TGCAGTGCTAGTTTGACTAGCGGGGGGGATGAGCAGTTCTTC. Protein sequence: CSASLTSGGDEQFF.

The chain carries TRBV19 and TRBJ2-3, with D unresolved. Germline V lookup: CDR1 LNHDA, CDR2 SQIVND (reference sequence). There are 14 residues in the CDR3. Trimming took 1 base from V and 4 from J, leaving 9 bases between them. CDR3 coding DNA: TGTGCCAGTAGTATAGTTGTCCCTGCAGATACGCAGTATTTT. Protein product: CASSIVVPADTQYF.

CDR3 loop: CASSSLVLEQFF. The CDR3 region has the DNA TGTGCCAGCAGCTCTCTAGTTCTTGAGCAGTTCTTC. The chain is built from TRBV13 and TRBJ2-1; no reliable D call. The CDR3 totals 12 residues. The germline CDR1 and CDR2 sequences are PRHDT and FYEKMQ (reference sequence). The germline V and J ends were trimmed by 4 bases and 9 bases, with 10 bases remaining between them.

This rearrangement joins TRBV9 to TRBJ1-3; D not certain. Germline V lookup: CDR1 SGDLS, CDR2 YYNGEE. V was pared by 3 bases and J by 0 bases, with 13 bases between. The CDR3 runs 16 residues. This chain's CDR3 is CASSAPTAYSGNTIYF. CDR3 bases: TGTGCCAGCAGCGCGCCTACCGCCTACTCTGGAAACACCATATATTTT.

The chain couples TRBV9 to TRBJ1-2; D is undetermined. This CDR3 is built from 16 residues. Germline V gene sequence: CDR1 SGDLS, CDR2 YYNGEE. V lost 0 bases, J lost 4 bases, and 16 bases lay in between. CDR3 in amino acids: CASSVGGQFVPYGYTF. The CDR3 region has the DNA TGTGCCAGCAGCGTAGGAGGGCAGTTCGTTCCCTATGGCTACACCTTC.

J is TRBJ2-3 and V is TRBV10-3, with 7 bases lining up with TRBD2. Germline V CDR1 and CDR2: ENHRY, SYGVKD. J lost 0 bases, V lost 2 bases, and 17 bases had no gene match. CDR3 length: 20 residues. Here the CDR3 DNA reads TGTGCCATCAGTGAGCGGGGGGACTCCCAGCGGGAAACTAGCACAGATACGCAGTATTTT. This codes for CAISERGDSQRETSTDTQYF.

V usage is TRBV18 and J usage is TRBJ1-3; 12 bases fit TRBD1. From germline, CDR1 is KGHSH and CDR2 LQKENI. The CDR3 totals 15 residues. V was pared by 6 bases and J by 4 bases, with 4 bases of the junction left unmatched. CDR3 coding DNA: TGTGCCAGCTCGCCGGGACAGGGGGCCGGAAACACCATATATTTT. Translating gives CASSPGQGAGNTIYF.

The chain is built from TRBV30 and TRBJ1-3; TRBD1 aligns across 7 bases. This CDR3 has 14 residues. Losses at the gene ends were 4 bases for V and 0 bases for J; bases not matched to a gene: 3. Germline CDR1 and CDR2: GTSNPN and SVGIG (reference sequence). CDR3 amino acids: CAWTGQSSGNTIYF. The CDR3 DNA reads as TGTGCCTGGACGGGACAGAGCTCTGGAAACACCATATATTTT.

This chain joins TRBV27 and TRBJ2-3; 7 nucleotides align to TRBD2. This CDR3 region has 16 residues. Germline V gene sequence: CDR1 MNHEY, CDR2 SMNVEV (reference sequence). The ends lost 5 bases at V and 3 bases at J; junction bases unmatched: 11. CDR3 nucleotides: TGTGCCAGCAGTGCCTACCAATGGGAGGGGACAGATACGCAGTATTTT. Amino acids: CASSAYQWEGTDTQYF.

This sequence joins TRBV4-2 and TRBJ2-7; D not resolved. This CDR3 comprises 13 residues. With 0 bases removed from V and 3 bases from J, the gap between germline ends came to 6 bases. CDR1 is LGHNA and CDR2 is YNFKEQ in the germline V gene. The CDR3 nucleotides read TGTGCCAGCAGCCAAGATAAGAGCTACGAGCAGTACTTC. Translating gives CASSQDKSYEQYF.

In its sample, this clone was seen once. This chain joins TRBV12-3 or TRBV12-4 and TRBJ1-5; the D gene is possibly TRBD1 (6 bases). Deletions cut 7 bases from V and 3 bases from J, with 10 bases between. There are 13 residues in the CDR3. This CDR3 is CASTGQTNQPQHF. CDR3 nucleotide sequence: TGTGCCAGCACCGGACAGACCAATCAGCCCCAGCATTTT.